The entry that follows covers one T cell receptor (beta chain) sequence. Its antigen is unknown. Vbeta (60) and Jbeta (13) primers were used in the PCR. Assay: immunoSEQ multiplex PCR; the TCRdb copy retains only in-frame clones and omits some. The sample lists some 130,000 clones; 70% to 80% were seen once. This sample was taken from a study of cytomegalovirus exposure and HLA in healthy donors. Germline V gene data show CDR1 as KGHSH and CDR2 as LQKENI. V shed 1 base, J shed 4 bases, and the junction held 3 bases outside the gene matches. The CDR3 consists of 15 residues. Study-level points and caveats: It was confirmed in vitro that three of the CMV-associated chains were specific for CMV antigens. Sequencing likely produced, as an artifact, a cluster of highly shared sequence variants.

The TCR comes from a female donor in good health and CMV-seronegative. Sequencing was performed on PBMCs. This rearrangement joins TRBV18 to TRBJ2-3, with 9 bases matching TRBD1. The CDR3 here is CASSPQGQGPDTQYF. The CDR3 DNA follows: TGTGCCAGCTCACCACAGGGACAGGGTCCAGATACGCAGTATTTT.